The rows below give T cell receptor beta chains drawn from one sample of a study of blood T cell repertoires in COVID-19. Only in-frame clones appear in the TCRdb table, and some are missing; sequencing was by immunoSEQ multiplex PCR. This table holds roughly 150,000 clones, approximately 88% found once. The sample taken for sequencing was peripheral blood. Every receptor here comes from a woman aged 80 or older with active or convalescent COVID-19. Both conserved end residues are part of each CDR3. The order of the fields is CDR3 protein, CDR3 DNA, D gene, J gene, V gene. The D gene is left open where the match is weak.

CDR3 protein: CASSPGTGGGNTIYF
CDR3 DNA: TGTGCCAGCAGCCCGGGGACAGGGGGAGGAAACACCATATATTTT
D gene: TRBD1
J gene: TRBJ1-3
V gene: TRBV7-3

CDR3 protein: CASSMDIYQPQHF
CDR3 DNA: TGTGCCAGCAGTATGGACATTTATCAGCCCCAGCATTTT
D gene: NA
J gene: TRBJ1-5
V gene: TRBV2

CDR3 protein: CASSRRGPGQPSEQYF
CDR3 DNA: TGTGCCAGCAGTCGAAGGGGGCCGGGACAACCCAGCGAGCAGTACTTC
D gene: TRBD1
J gene: TRBJ2-7
V gene: TRBV2

CDR3 protein: CASARESNEKLFF
CDR3 DNA: TGTGCCAGCGCGAGAGAGTCTAATGAAAAACTGTTTTTT
D gene: NA
J gene: TRBJ1-4
V gene: TRBV6-5

CDR3 protein: CASSTGTGYNYEQYF
CDR3 DNA: TGTGCCAGCAGCACCGGGACAGGGTACAACTACGAGCAGTACTTC
D gene: TRBD1
J gene: TRBJ2-7
V gene: TRBV7-8

CDR3 protein: CAWSVRGSNSNQPQHF
CDR3 DNA: TGTGCCTGGAGTGTACGGGGGTCTAATAGCAATCAGCCCCAGCATTTT
D gene: NA
J gene: TRBJ1-5
V gene: TRBV30

CDR3 protein: CASSLVLERRDRGLYEQYF
CDR3 DNA: TGTGCCAGCAGCTTAGTCCTTGAGAGACGGGACAGGGGGCTATACGAGCAGTACTTC
D gene: TRBD1
J gene: TRBJ2-7
V gene: TRBV7-9

CDR3 protein: CATSGHPNTEAFF
CDR3 DNA: TGTGCCACCTCGGGTCATCCGAACACTGAAGCTTTCTTT
D gene: NA
J gene: TRBJ1-1
V gene: TRBV19

CDR3 protein: CASAPARLFNTEAFF
CDR3 DNA: TGTGCTAGTGCCCCGGCCAGACTCTTCAACACTGAAGCTTTCTTT
D gene: NA
J gene: TRBJ1-1
V gene: TRBV12-5

CDR3 protein: CASSLGAARDEQYF
CDR3 DNA: TGTGCCAGCAGCTTGGGCGCGGCTCGGGACGAGCAGTACTTC
D gene: NA
J gene: TRBJ2-7
V gene: TRBV5-4